This TCR beta chain was recovered during a study of CD8 T cells in ankylosing spondylitis. From germline, CDR1 is LGHNT and CDR2 FRNRAP. The V segment lost 1 base and the J segment 4 bases; nucleotides outside the gene matches: 1. The CDR3 runs to 13 residues. This clonotype appeared a few times. Library preparation for TCR beta used quantitative 5'-RACE with molecular barcodes. TCRdb reprocessed the 5' RACE reads via MiXCR and lists one record per CDR3 protein. The data hold about 140,000 distinct CDR3 sequences, with roughly a third observed a single time. The V and J genes are TRBV12-5 and TRBJ2-7; 7 bases align to TRBD1. The TCR comes from a male donor with ankylosing spondylitis. The sequenced sample was synovial fluid, either unsorted or a sorted T cell fraction (not recorded which). Here the CDR3 DNA reads TGTGCTAGTGGTTTGGACAGGGGTTACGAGCAGTACTTC. Protein: CASGLDRGYEQYF. Combining the CDR3 with reference TRBV12-5 and TRBJ2-7 gives the whole variable domain DARVTQTPRHKVTEMGQEVTMRCQPILGHNTVFWYRQTMMQGLELLAYFRNRAPLDDSGMPKDRFSAEMPDATLATLKIQPSEPRDSAVYFCASGLDRGYEQYFGPGTRLTVT.